This is a list of T cell receptor beta chains from one sample in a study of cytomegalovirus exposure and HLA in healthy donors. Here immunoSEQ multiplex PCR was the method, and the copy in TCRdb shows in-frame clones only, minus some. This sample yields just over 150,000 clones, of which around 76% are seen a single time; about 2% belongs to the top ten. The sample consisted of PBMCs. The receptors stem from a female donor in good health and CMV-seronegative. Each CDR3 is given with its conserved first and last residue. D genes are given only for firm matches. Where a row states a size, it is once, few, many or the class of an expanded clone; other rows omit it.

NA | NA | TRBJ1-2 | TRBV2 | 12 | CASSLQGGGYTF | TGTGCCAGCAGCCTACAGGGTGGAGGCTACACCTTC
NA | TRBD1 | TRBJ2-5 | TRBV6-5 | 15 | CASSSGTGISETQYF | TGTGCCAGCAGTTCGGGGACAGGGATTTCAGAGACCCAGTACTTC
once | NA | TRBJ1-6 | TRBV25-1 | 15 | CASSESLWGESPLHF | TGTGCCAGCAGTGAATCCCTGTGGGGGGAGTCACCCCTCCACTTT
NA | NA | TRBJ1-1 | TRBV2 | 13 | CASRPGEGTEAFF | TGTGCCAGCAGGCCTGGGGAGGGCACTGAAGCTTTCTTT
few | NA | TRBJ2-7 | TRBV30 | 14 | CAWSVTSPLYEQYF | TGTGCCTGGAGTGTAACATCCCCCCTCTACGAGCAGTACTTC
NA | TRBD2 | TRBJ2-3 | TRBV15 | 13 | CATSGGRTDTQYF | TGTGCCACCTCGGGGGGAAGGACAGATACGCAGTATTTT
NA | TRBD1 | TRBJ1-1 | TRBV27 | 13 | CASSRQGGTEAFF | TGTGCCAGCAGTAGACAGGGGGGCACTGAAGCTTTCTTT
NA | NA | TRBJ1-6 | TRBV27 | 12 | CASSFLNSPLHF | TGTGCCAGCAGTTTCCTTAATTCACCCCTCCACTTT
NA | TRBD2 | TRBJ2-5 | TRBV15 | 16 | CATSRAGGVDQETQYF | TGTGCCACCAGCAGAGCGGGAGGGGTGGACCAAGAGACCCAGTACTTC
NA | TRBD1 | TRBJ1-1 | TRBV9 | 16 | CASSVDPGTANTEAFF | TGTGCCAGCAGCGTAGACCCCGGGACAGCGAACACTGAAGCTTTCTTT
few | TRBD1 | TRBJ2-5 | TRBV7-9 | 15 | CASCWGTGVEETQYF | TGTGCCAGCTGCTGGGGGACAGGGGTCGAAGAGACCCAGTACTTC
NA | TRBD1 | TRBJ2-7 | TRBV19 | 15 | CASSIGTGGSYEQYF | TGTGCCAGTAGTATCGGGACAGGAGGCTCCTACGAGCAGTACTTC
NA | NA | TRBJ2-3 | TRBV27 | 13 | CASSPLARDTQYF | TGTGCCAGCAGCCCCCTAGCGCGAGATACGCAGTATTTT
once | TRBD1 | TRBJ1-1 | TRBV5-6 | 15 | CASSFGTGGNTEAFF | TGTGCCAGCAGCTTTGGGACAGGGGGGAACACTGAAGCTTTCTTT
NA | TRBD1 | TRBJ2-4 | TRBV28 | 15 | CASSLRQGTKNIQYF | TGTGCCAGCAGTTTGAGACAGGGAACCAAAAACATTCAGTACTTC
NA | TRBD2 | TRBJ2-3 | TRBV7-9 | 14 | CASSPSGGTDTQYF | TGTGCCAGCAGCCCGAGCGGGGGCACAGATACGCAGTATTTT
few | TRBD2 | TRBJ2-3 | TRBV5-1 | 17 | CASSLVASGVSTDTQYF | TGCGCCAGCAGCTTGGTGGCTAGCGGGGTGAGCACAGATACGCAGTATTTT
NA | NA | TRBJ1-2 | TRBV5-1 | 15 | CASSLVAGSNYGYTF | TGCGCCAGCAGCTTGGTAGCGGGGAGCAACTATGGCTACACCTTC
NA | NA | TRBJ2-7 | TRBV5-1 | 17 | CASSRGTEPSYSYEQYF | TGCGCCAGCAGCCGCGGGACAGAACCTTCCTATTCCTACGAGCAGTACTTC
once | NA | TRBJ2-3 | TRBV7-3 | 13 | CASSPGVSDTQYF | TGTGCCAGCAGCCCGGGGGTATCAGATACGCAGTATTTT
NA | TRBD2 | TRBJ2-5 | TRBV29-1 | 14 | CSVFPSGGQETQYF | TGCAGCGTTTTCCCTAGCGGGGGCCAAGAGACCCAGTACTTC
NA | NA | TRBJ2-5 | TRBV7-3 | 11 | CASSPGETQYF | TGTGCCAGCAGCCCAGGGGAGACCCAGTACTTC